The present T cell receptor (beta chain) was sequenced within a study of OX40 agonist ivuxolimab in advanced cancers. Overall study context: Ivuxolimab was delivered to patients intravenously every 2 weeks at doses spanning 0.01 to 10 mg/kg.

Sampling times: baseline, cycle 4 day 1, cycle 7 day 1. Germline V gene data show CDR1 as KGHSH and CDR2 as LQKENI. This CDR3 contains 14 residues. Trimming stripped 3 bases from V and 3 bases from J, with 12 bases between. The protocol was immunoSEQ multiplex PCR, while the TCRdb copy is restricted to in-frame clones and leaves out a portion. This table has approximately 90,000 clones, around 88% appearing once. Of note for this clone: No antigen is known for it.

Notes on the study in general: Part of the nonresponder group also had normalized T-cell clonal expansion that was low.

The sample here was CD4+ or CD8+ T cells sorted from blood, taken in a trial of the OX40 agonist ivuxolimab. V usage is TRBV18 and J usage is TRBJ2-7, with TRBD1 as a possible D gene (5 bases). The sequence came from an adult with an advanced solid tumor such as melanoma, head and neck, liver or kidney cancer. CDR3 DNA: TGTGCCAGCTCACCGAACATAGACAGCTACGAGCAGTACTTC. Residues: CASSPNIDSYEQYF.